Each of the 21 T cell receptor beta chains below was sequenced from the same sample in a study of shared clonotypes between healthy human individuals. Profiled with immunoSEQ multiplex PCR; TCRdb holds only in-frame clones, not every one. The sample includes about 2.2 million clones, 93% of them seen just once. Positive CCR7 selection of CD45RO-negative cells yielded the naive CD8 cells, and terminally differentiated effector memory CD45RA+ cells were excluded. Source material: naive CD8+ T cells from PBMCs. Receptor source: a man between 18 and 29 years old in good health. Some clones in this sample may be carry-over from other donors' samples.

This clone was detected only once. The chain links TRBV11-2 to TRBJ2-1; 7 bases line up with TRBD2. The germline CDR1 and CDR2 sequences are SGHAT and FQNNGV. This CDR3 comprises 17 residues. The junction had 16 bases not matched to a gene; V was cut back by 7 bases and J by 4 bases. The CDR3 is CASTRGVGGSRYNEQFF. DNA for the CDR3: TGTGCCAGCACCCGAGGAGTGGGCGGGAGTAGGTACAATGAGCAGTTCTTC.

A note on this clone: Relative to the germline gene, one junction end is altered; a read error may explain this. The chain uses TRBV7-6 and TRBJ2-7, with unresolved D. In germline, CDR1 is SGHVS, CDR2 FNYEAQ. The CDR3 consists of 11 residues. Here the CDR3 DNA reads TGTGCCAGCAGCATAGCCTACGAGCAGTACTTC. Translation gives CASSIAYEQYF.

The J gene is TRBJ2-7, the V gene TRBV30; D not certain. Germline V lookup: CDR1 GTSNPN, CDR2 SVGIG (reference sequence). Trimming shortened V by 2 bases and J by 2 bases, and 13 bases separated the two germline ends. The length of the CDR3 is 14 residues. Written as DNA, the CDR3 is TGTGCCTGGAGTTACCCAGAGATAACCTACGAGCAGTACTTC. Amino acids: CAWSYPEITYEQYF.

For this clone: Other DNA sequences in this specimen translate into the identical CDR3. The V and J genes are TRBV11-2 and TRBJ2-4, with 9 positions matching TRBD1. The CDR3 has 16 amino acids. Germline CDR1 SGHAT, CDR2 FQNNGV. V lost 4 bases, J lost 0 bases, and 4 bases stayed unmatched. The CDR3 protein is CASSSTGGRAKNIQYF. The CDR3, as DNA: TGTGCCAGCAGCTCCACAGGGGGCCGAGCCAAAAACATTCAGTACTTC.

This clone was counted a few times. Within the sample, other DNA sequences also encode this same CDR3. This rearrangement joins TRBV27 to TRBJ1-5; the match to TRBD1 covers 8 bases. The CDR3 is 14 amino acids. In germline, CDR1 is MNHEY, CDR2 SMNVEV (reference sequence). V dropped 3 bases and J dropped 7; count of bases not matched to a gene: 5. This CDR3 reads CASSLSGGGQPQHF. The DNA of the CDR3 is TGTGCCAGCAGTTTGTCAGGGGGCGGACAGCCCCAGCATTTT.

The CDR3 bases are TGTGCCAGCAGCCACCCCGGACAGGGCGCCTACGAGCAGTACTTC. It is translated as CASSHPGQGAYEQYF. The chain has TRBV14 and TRBJ2-7, with TRBD1 matching over 8 bases. The V segment lost 3 bases and the J segment 2 bases; nucleotides outside the gene matches: 6. The CDR3 extends over 15 amino acids. From germline, CDR1 is SGHDN and CDR2 FVKESK.

The rearrangement links TRBV28 to TRBJ2-2; 7 nucleotides line up with TRBD1. Germline CDR1 MDHEN, CDR2 SYDVKM. V lost 3 bases, J lost 5 bases, and 6 bases stayed unmatched. The CDR3 has 15 amino acids. CDR3 loop: CASSFAGTDTGELFF. The CDR3, as DNA: TGTGCCAGCAGTTTTGCCGGGACAGATACCGGGGAGCTGTTTTTT.

The chain uses TRBV18 and TRBJ2-1; maybe TRBD2 (7 bases). Trimming shortened V by 2 bases and J by 9 bases, and 14 bases separated the two germline ends. This CDR3 region has 14 residues. From germline, CDR1 is KGHSH and CDR2 LQKENI. The CDR3 is CASSPTREGGEQFF. In nucleotides, the CDR3 is TGTGCCAGCTCACCAACAAGGGAGGGGGGTGAGCAGTTCTTC.

The chain links TRBV7-6 to TRBJ1-2; TRBD1 aligns across 10 bases. In germline, CDR1 is SGHVS, CDR2 FNYEAQ. The CDR3 has 17 residues. Unmatched junction bases numbered 8, after V lost 0 bases and J lost 4 bases. CDR3 residues: CASSLAMTGGGPYGYTF. The CDR3 DNA follows: TGTGCCAGCAGCTTAGCGATGACAGGGGGCGGCCCCTATGGCTACACCTTC.

This clone was recorded a few times. The genes are TRBV6-1 and TRBJ1-1; possible D gene TRBD1, 6 bases. The V end was cut by 0 bases, the J end by 0 bases, with 8 bases between. Germline values: CDR1 MNHNS, CDR2 SASEGT. The CDR3 sequence is 15 residues long. CDR3 coding DNA: TGTGCCAGCAGTGAAGCGTGGACAGTGAACACTGAAGCTTTCTTT. Its translation: CASSEAWTVNTEAFF.

The gene calls are TRBV25-1 and TRBJ2-3; 8 bases are shared with TRBD1. Germline V gene data show CDR1 as MGHDK and CDR2 as SYGVNS. The CDR3 is 16 amino acids. After removal of 5 bases from V and 0 bases from J, the junction contained 7 bases not matched to a gene. The CDR3 DNA reads as TGTGCCAGCAGTAAACCGACAGGGGTTAGCACAGATACGCAGTATTTT. Amino acids: CASSKPTGVSTDTQYF.

The chain combines TRBV27 with TRBJ2-1; D is possibly TRBD1 (6 bases). The CDR3 sequence is 13 residues long. The V gene's germline CDR1 is MNHEY and CDR2 SMNVEV (reference sequence). Deletions cut 5 bases from V and 3 bases from J, with 8 bases between. DNA for the CDR3: TGTGCCAGCAGTGGGGACAACTACAATGAGCAGTTCTTC. It encodes CASSGDNYNEQFF.

This chain joins TRBV9 and TRBJ2-3, with D tentatively TRBD2 (6 bases). The CDR3 loop spans 17 amino acids. Germline CDR1 SGDLS, CDR2 YYNGEE. The V gene lost 2 bases and the J gene lost 4 bases, with 20 bases spanning the gap. CDR3 loop: CASSVPQGGGFADTQYF. CDR3 coding DNA: TGTGCCAGCAGCGTCCCCCAGGGTGGAGGGTTTGCAGATACGCAGTATTTT.

This chain connects TRBV10-3 to TRBJ1-2, with D unresolved. V was pared by 0 bases and J by 0 bases, with 14 bases between. Looked up from germline, CDR1 is ENHRY and CDR2 is SYGVKD. This CDR3 has 17 residues. The CDR3, as DNA: TGTGCCATCAGTGAGTCTACGGCCGTATCCGCTAACTATGGCTACACCTTC. Amino acid sequence: CAISESTAVSANYGYTF.

The gene calls are TRBV11-2 and TRBJ2-3; no firm D call. With 5 bases removed from V and 5 bases from J, the gap between germline ends came to 8 bases. CDR1 and CDR2 from the germline V gene are SGHAT and FQNNGV. This CDR3 spans 12 amino acids. The CDR3 protein is CASSPRLDTQYF. The CDR3 region has the DNA TGTGCCAGCAGCCCACGCCTAGATACGCAGTATTTT.

V gene TRBV7-2 combines with J gene TRBJ2-7; possible D gene TRBD1, 6 bases. V gave up 5 bases and J gave up 4 bases, with 12 bases separating them. Germline CDR1 and CDR2: SGHTA and FQGNSA. This CDR3 is 13 amino acids long. The CDR3 protein is CASSHRDNYEQYF. CDR3 nucleotides: TGTGCCAGCAGCCACCGGGACAATTACGAGCAGTACTTC.

The chain joins TRBV7-9 to TRBJ2-1; TRBD2 matches at 10 bases. This CDR3 is 15 amino acids long. V was pared by 8 bases and J by 9 bases, with 13 bases of the junction left unmatched. Germline CDR1 and CDR2: SEHNR and FQNEAQ (reference sequence). For the CDR3, the DNA is TGTGCCAGCCCCACCGGGACTAGCGAATTGGGTGAGCAGTTCTTC. It codes for CASPTGTSELGEQFF.

This chain connects TRBV7-6 to TRBJ1-2; 8 bases are a match to TRBD1. CDR1 and CDR2 from the germline V gene are SGHVS and FNYEAQ. The J segment lost 4 bases and the V segment lost 0 bases, leaving 7 bases of the junction unmatched. This CDR3 spans 16 amino acids. The CDR3 protein is CASSLAMGGQVYGYTF. DNA for the CDR3: TGTGCCAGCAGCTTAGCGATGGGGGGACAGGTCTATGGCTACACCTTC. Supplemented by reference TRBV7-6 and TRBJ1-2, the full variable domain reads GAGVSQSPRYKVTKRGQDVALRCDPISGHVSLYWYRQALGQGPEFLTYFNYEAQQDKSGLPNDRFSAERPEGSISTLTIQRTEQRDSAMYRCASSLAMGGQVYGYTFGSGTRLTVV.

The chain employs TRBV7-9 and TRBJ2-7; TRBD1 might be the D (7 bases). Germline V lookup: CDR1 SEHNR, CDR2 FQNEAQ (reference sequence). The V end was cut by 5 bases, the J end by 3 bases, with 20 bases between. This CDR3 has 16 residues. The DNA of the CDR3 is TGTGCCAGCAGCACCAGCAGGGGGGAGGCTTTCTACGAGCAGTACTTC. The encoded protein is CASSTSRGEAFYEQYF.

V and J are TRBV5-6 and TRBJ2-7; 9 bases are a match to TRBD2. CDR1 SGHDT and CDR2 YYEEEE come from the germline V gene. The CDR3 extends over 16 amino acids. After removal of 0 bases from V and 6 bases from J, the junction contained 10 bases not matched to a gene. This CDR3 is CASSLEYGLASREQYF. The CDR3 DNA reads TGTGCCAGCAGCTTGGAGTATGGACTAGCGTCCCGCGAGCAGTACTTC.

The gene calls are TRBV29-1 and TRBJ2-5; D possibly uses TRBD1 or TRBD2 (6 bases each). The CDR3 length is 12 residues. Trimming stripped 7 bases from V and 2 bases from J, with 11 bases between. Germline assignment: CDR1 SQVTM and CDR2 ANQGSEA. The CDR3 coding sequence is TGCAGCGGCGCGGGACAACAAGAGACCCAGTACTTC. Amino acids: CSGAGQQETQYF.